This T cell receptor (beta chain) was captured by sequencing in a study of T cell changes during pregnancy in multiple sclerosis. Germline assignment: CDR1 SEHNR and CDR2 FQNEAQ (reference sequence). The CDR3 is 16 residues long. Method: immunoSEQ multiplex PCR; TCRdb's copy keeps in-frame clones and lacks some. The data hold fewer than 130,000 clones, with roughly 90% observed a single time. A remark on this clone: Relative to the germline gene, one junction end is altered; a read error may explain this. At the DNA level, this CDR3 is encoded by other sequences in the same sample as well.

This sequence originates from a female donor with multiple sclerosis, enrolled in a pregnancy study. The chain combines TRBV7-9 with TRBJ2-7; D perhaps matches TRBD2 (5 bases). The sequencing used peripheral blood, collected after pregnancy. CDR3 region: CASSPPPWESVYEQYF. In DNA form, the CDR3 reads TGTGCCAGCAGCCCCCCGCCGTGGGAGTCCGTATACGAACAGTACTTC.